What follows are 16 T cell receptor beta chains derived from one specimen sequenced in a study of blood T cell repertoires in COVID-19. Some clones are missing from TCRdb's copy, which holds only in-frame ones; the method was immunoSEQ multiplex PCR. Seen here are 180,000 or so clones, around 87% observed once, and the top ten hold around 0.99%. The sequenced sample consisted of peripheral blood. The receptors were sampled from a man younger than 30 with acute or convalescent COVID-19.

The chain uses TRBV5-8 and TRBJ2-1, with D perhaps matching TRBD1 (6 bases). CDR3 length equals 15 residues. The V and J ends lost 3 bases and 7 bases respectively, with 17 bases between them. Germline V gene lookup returns CDR1 SGHTS and CDR2 YDEGEE. Written as DNA, the CDR3 is TGTGCCAGCAGCTCCCTACAGGGTCTTCCGAATGAGCAGTTCTTC. Protein sequence: CASSSLQGLPNEQFF. Drawing the rest from reference TRBV5-8 and TRBJ2-1, the complete variable domain is EAGVTQSPTHLIKTRGQQATLRCSPISGHTSVYWYQQALGLGLQFLLWYDEGEERNRGNFPPRFSGRQFPNYSSELNVNALELEDSALYLCASSSLQGLPNEQFFGPGTRLTVL.

This sequence joins TRBV10-3 and TRBJ1-2; the match to TRBD1 covers 9 bases. The CDR3 runs to 14 residues. The germline V gene has CDR1 ENHRY and CDR2 SYGVKD. Germline trimming cut 7 bases from V and 3 bases from J; bases unmatched to any gene: 6. The CDR3 sequence is CAIKGTGYDYGYTF. CDR3 nucleotide sequence: TGTGCCATCAAAGGGACAGGGTACGACTATGGCTACACCTTC.

V and J are TRBV5-1 and TRBJ2-3, with 8 bases lining up with TRBD1. V lost 0 bases, J lost 5 bases, and 8 bases stayed unmatched. This CDR3 region has 16 residues. Germline V gene lookup returns CDR1 SGHRS and CDR2 YFSETQ. The CDR3 is CASSLDRQGAGDTQYF. CDR3 nucleotides: TGCGCCAGCAGCTTGGATAGGCAGGGGGCAGGAGATACGCAGTATTTT.

The genes are TRBV18 and TRBJ2-7, with D perhaps TRBD1 (5 bases). The CDR3 has 14 residues. Germline CDR1 is KGHSH and CDR2 is LQKENI. Trimming took 0 bases from V and 1 from J, leaving 7 bases between them. This chain's CDR3 is CASSPPGQSYEQYF. The DNA for the CDR3 is TGTGCCAGCTCACCACCGGGGCAGTCCTACGAGCAGTACTTC.

The V call is TRBV19, the J call TRBJ1-5, with 7 nucleotides matching TRBD1. CDR1 LNHDA and CDR2 SQIVND come from the germline V gene (reference sequence). CDR3 length: 15 residues. The V segment lost 4 bases and the J segment 3 bases; nucleotides outside the gene matches: 6. The CDR3 sequence is CASSRGQRTNQPQHF. In nucleotides, the CDR3 is TGTGCCAGTAGTAGGGGACAGAGGACCAATCAGCCCCAGCATTTT. Looking up the rest from reference TRBV19 and TRBJ1-5 gives the full variable domain: DGGITQSPKYLFRKEGQNVTLSCEQNLNHDAMYWYRQDPGQGLRLIYYSQIVNDFQKGDIAEGYSVSREKKESFPLTVTSAQKNPTAFYLCASSRGQRTNQPQHFGDGTRLSIL.

This rearrangement joins TRBV28 to TRBJ1-2; a possible D gene is TRBD1 (5 bases). Trimming stripped 2 bases from V and 0 bases from J, with 16 bases between. Germline V CDR1 and CDR2: MDHEN, SYDVKM. The CDR3 extends over 17 amino acids. This CDR3 reads CASSLKGRVRTNYGYTF. CDR3 nucleotide sequence: TGTGCCAGCAGTTTAAAGGGCAGGGTCAGAACTAACTATGGCTACACCTTC.

The chain carries TRBV28 and TRBJ2-2; TRBD1 is a possible D gene (5 bases). The germline CDR1 and CDR2 sequences are MDHEN and SYDVKM. This CDR3 has 15 residues. Trimming cost V 2 bases and J 2 bases, with 9 bases left between them. The CDR3 DNA is TGTGCCAGCAGTTTAGGACACATCAACACCGGGGAGCTGTTTTTT. This translates into CASSLGHINTGELFF. The whole variable domain, filled in from reference TRBV28 and TRBJ2-2, reads DVKVTQSSRYLVKRTGEKVFLECVQDMDHENMFWYRQDPGLGLRLIYFSYDVKMKEKGDIPEGYSVSREKKERFSLILESASTNQTSMYLCASSLGHINTGELFFGEGSRLTVL.

The rearrangement uses TRBV5-4 and TRBJ2-4, with a tentative D call TRBD2 (5 bases). Trimming cost V 4 bases and J 9 bases, with 11 bases left between them. Germline V gene lookup returns CDR1 SGHNT and CDR2 YYREEE (reference sequence). This CDR3 is built from 12 residues. CDR3 DNA: TGTGCCAGCAGCCGCCCGGGATTCATTCAGTACTTC. Its translation: CASSRPGFIQYF.

This chain links TRBV5-4 with TRBJ2-3; 9 positions match TRBD2. Per the germline V gene, CDR1 is SGHNT and CDR2 is YYREEE (reference sequence). The CDR3 runs 15 residues. After removal of 4 bases from V and 2 bases from J, the junction contained 5 bases not matched to a gene. As DNA, the CDR3 is TGTGCCAGCAGCGGCGGGGGGGTTCTCACAGATACGCAGTATTTT. This translates into CASSGGGVLTDTQYF.

The gene calls are TRBV24-1 and TRBJ2-3; 8 nucleotides align to TRBD2. The CDR3 sequence is 17 residues long. CDR1 and CDR2 from the germline V gene are KGHDR and SFDVKD. The V gene end was trimmed by 2 bases and the J gene end by 2 bases; junction bases not matched to a gene: 8. The CDR3, as DNA: TGTGCCACCAGTGATTCCGGGACTAGTCTGGTCACAGATACGCAGTATTTT. As protein: CATSDSGTSLVTDTQYF.

The rearrangement uses TRBV3-1 (or the pseudogene TRBV3-2) and TRBJ1-4; D possibly corresponds to TRBD1 (5 bases). Trimming took 4 bases from V and 5 from J, leaving 14 bases between them. CDR1 and CDR2 (germline): LGHDT, YNNKEL (reference sequence). This CDR3 is 15 amino acids long. CDR3 residues: CASSPPGITNEKLFF. The DNA of the CDR3 is TGTGCCAGCAGCCCTCCAGGGATTACCAATGAAAAACTGTTTTTT.

J is TRBJ2-3 and V is TRBV7-3, with D tentatively TRBD2 (7 bases). Trimming took 5 bases from V and 0 from J, leaving 15 bases between them. Germline-derived CDR1 and CDR2 are SGHTA and FQGTGA. This CDR3 is built from 16 residues. Here the CDR3 DNA reads TGTGCCAGCAGCCCGCAACGGGGGGCAAGCACAGATACGCAGTATTTT. Translating it yields CASSPQRGASTDTQYF. The full variable domain, completed using reference TRBV7-3 and TRBJ2-3, is GAGVSQTPSNKVTEKGKYVELRCDPISGHTALYWYRQSLGQGPEFLIYFQGTGAADDSGLPNDRFFAVRPEGSVSTLKIQRTERGDSAVYLCASSPQRGASTDTQYFGPGTRLTVL.

The V call is TRBV19, the J call TRBJ2-1; 7 nucleotides line up with TRBD2. CDR3 size: 17 residues. The J segment lost 1 base and the V segment lost 3 bases, leaving 9 bases of the junction unmatched. The germline CDR1 and CDR2 sequences are LNHDA and SQIVND (reference sequence). CDR3 sequence reads: CASSISTGGRSYNEQFF. The CDR3 DNA sequence: TGTGCCAGTAGTATTTCCACGGGAGGCCGTTCCTACAATGAGCAGTTCTTC.

In this sample, this clone turned up once. At one end the junction does not follow the germline gene, possibly because of a read error. The chain has TRBV30 and TRBJ1-5, with D uncertain. Germline CDR1 reads GTSNPN; CDR2 reads SVGIG (reference sequence). The length of the CDR3 is 16 residues. For the CDR3, the DNA is TGTGCCTGGAGTAGAGGGCAGTCTTATAGCAATCAGCCTCAGCATTTT. It codes for CAWSRGQSYSNQPQHF.

The J gene is TRBJ1-5, the V gene TRBV28; TRBD1 might be the D (5 bases). The length of the CDR3 is 14 residues. V lost 7 bases, J lost 2 bases, and 12 bases lay in between. CDR1 and CDR2 (germline): MDHEN, SYDVKM. CDR3 sequence: CASKVGAGNQPQHF. For the CDR3, the DNA is TGTGCCAGCAAAGTAGGGGCGGGCAATCAGCCCCAGCATTTT.

The rearrangement links TRBV5-4 to TRBJ1-2, with TRBD1 as a possible D gene (6 bases). Trimming removed 4 bases at V and 0 bases at J, with 13 bases between. The CDR3 has 15 residues. The germline CDR1 and CDR2 sequences are SGHNT and YYREEE (reference sequence). The CDR3 sequence is CASSPGQTANYGYTF. DNA for the CDR3: TGTGCCAGCAGCCCCGGACAGACTGCTAACTATGGCTACACCTTC.